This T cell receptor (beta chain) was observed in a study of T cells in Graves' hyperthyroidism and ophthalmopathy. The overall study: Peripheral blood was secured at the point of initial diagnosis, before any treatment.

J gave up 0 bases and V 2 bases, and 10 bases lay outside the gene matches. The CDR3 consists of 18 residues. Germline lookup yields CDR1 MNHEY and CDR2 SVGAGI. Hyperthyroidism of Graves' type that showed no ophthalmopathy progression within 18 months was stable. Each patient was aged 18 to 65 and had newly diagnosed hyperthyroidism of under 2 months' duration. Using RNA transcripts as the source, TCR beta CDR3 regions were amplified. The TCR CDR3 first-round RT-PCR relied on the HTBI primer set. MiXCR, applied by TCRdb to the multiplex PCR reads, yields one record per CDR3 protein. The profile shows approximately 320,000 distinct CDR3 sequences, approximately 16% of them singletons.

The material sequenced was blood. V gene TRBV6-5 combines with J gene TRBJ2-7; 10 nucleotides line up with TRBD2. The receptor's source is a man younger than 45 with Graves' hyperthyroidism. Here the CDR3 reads CASSYPRTSGDSSYEQYF. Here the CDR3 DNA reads TGTGCCAGCAGTTACCCCCGGACTAGCGGCGATAGCTCCTACGAGCAGTACTTC.